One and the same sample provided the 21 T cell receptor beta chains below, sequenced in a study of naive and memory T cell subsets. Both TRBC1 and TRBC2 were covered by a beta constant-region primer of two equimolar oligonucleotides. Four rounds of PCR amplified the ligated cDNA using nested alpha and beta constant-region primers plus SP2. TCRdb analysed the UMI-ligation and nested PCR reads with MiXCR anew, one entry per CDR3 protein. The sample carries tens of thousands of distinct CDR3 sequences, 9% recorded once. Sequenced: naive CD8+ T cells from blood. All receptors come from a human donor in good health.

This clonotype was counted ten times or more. CDR3 bases: TGTGCCAGCAGCGTAGCGGACAGATATACTGAAGCTTTCTTT. Translating it yields CASSVADRYTEAFF. This chain uses TRBV9 with TRBJ1-1, with D possibly matching TRBD1 (6 bases). The CDR3 sequence is 14 residues long. Trimming shortened V by 0 bases and J by 5 bases, and 11 bases separated the two germline ends. Looked up from germline, CDR1 is SGDLS and CDR2 is YYNGEE.

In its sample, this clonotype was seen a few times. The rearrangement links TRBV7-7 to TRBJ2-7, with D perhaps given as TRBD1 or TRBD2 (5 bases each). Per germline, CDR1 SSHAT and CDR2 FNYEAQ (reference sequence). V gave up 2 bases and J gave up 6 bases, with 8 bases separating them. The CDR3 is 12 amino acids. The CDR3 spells CASSLIGGEQYF. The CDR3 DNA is TGTGCCAGCAGCTTAATTGGGGGCGAGCAGTACTTC.

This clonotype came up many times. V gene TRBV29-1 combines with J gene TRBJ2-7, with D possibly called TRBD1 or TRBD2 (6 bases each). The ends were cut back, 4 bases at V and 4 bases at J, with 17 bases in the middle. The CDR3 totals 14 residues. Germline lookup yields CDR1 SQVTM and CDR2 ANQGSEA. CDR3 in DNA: TGCAGCGTTGCCGGTAGCGGCCAGGGGTACGAGCAGTACTTC. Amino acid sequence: CSVAGSGQGYEQYF.

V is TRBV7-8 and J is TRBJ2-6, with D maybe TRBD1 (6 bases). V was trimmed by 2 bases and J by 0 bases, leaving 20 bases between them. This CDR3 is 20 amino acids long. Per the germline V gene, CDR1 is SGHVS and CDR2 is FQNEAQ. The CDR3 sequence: CASSLYRARTDPSGANVLTF. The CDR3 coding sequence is TGTGCCAGCAGCTTATATCGGGCCCGGACAGACCCCTCTGGGGCCAACGTCCTGACTTTC.

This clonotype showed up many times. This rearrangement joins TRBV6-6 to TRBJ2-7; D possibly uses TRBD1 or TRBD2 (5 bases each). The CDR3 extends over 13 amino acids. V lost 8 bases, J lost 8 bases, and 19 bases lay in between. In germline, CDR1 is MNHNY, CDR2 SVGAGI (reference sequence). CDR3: CASLRQGRGKQYF. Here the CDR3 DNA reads TGTGCCAGCCTCCGCCAGGGCCGAGGGAAGCAGTACTTC.

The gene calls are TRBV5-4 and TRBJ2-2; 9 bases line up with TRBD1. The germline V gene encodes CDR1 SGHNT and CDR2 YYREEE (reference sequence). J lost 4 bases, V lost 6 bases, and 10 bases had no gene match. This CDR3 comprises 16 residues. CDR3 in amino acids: CASTLSGTGITGELFF. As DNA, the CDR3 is TGTGCCAGCACCCTATCGGGGACAGGGATCACCGGGGAGCTGTTTTTT. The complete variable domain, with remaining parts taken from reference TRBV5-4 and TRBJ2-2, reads ETGVTQSPTHLIKTRGQQVTLRCSSQSGHNTVSWYQQALGQGPQFIFQYYREEENGRGNFPPRFSGLQFPNYSSELNVNALELDDSALYLCASTLSGTGITGELFFGEGSRLTVL.

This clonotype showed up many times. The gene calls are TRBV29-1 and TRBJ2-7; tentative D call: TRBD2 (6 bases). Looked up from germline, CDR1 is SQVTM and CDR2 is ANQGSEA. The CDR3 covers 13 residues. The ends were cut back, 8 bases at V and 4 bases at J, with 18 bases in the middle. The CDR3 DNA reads TGCAGCTGTGGGGAGGCGCTGGGGTACGAGCAGTACTTC. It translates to CSCGEALGYEQYF.

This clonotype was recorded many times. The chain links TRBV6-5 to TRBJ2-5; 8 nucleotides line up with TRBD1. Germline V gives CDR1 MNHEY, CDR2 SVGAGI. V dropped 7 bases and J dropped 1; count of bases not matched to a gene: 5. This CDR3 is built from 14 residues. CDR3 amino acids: CASTSGQGQETQYF. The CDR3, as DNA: TGTGCCAGCACCTCCGGACAGGGCCAAGAGACCCAGTACTTC.

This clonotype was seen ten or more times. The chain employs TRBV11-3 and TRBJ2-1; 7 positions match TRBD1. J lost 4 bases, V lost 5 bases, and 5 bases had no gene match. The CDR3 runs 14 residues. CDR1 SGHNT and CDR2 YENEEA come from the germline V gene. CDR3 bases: TGTGCCAGCAGCCCCCGGGACAGTTACAATGAGCAGTTCTTC. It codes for CASSPRDSYNEQFF.

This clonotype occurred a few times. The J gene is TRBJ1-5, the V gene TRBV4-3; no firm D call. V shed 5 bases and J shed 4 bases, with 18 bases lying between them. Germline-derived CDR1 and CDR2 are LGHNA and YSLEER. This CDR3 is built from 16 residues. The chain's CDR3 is CASSSEHNSRNQPQHF. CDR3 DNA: TGCGCCAGCAGCTCCGAACACAACAGCAGGAATCAGCCCCAGCATTTT.

CDR3 in DNA: TGCAGCGTTGAAGATCGAGGGACAGGAATAATCACAGATACGCAGTATTTT. This sequence encodes CSVEDRGTGIITDTQYF. This chain uses TRBV29-1 with TRBJ2-3; TRBD1 aligns across 8 bases. Germline V CDR1 and CDR2: SQVTM, ANQGSEA. The V segment lost 0 bases and the J segment 2 bases; nucleotides outside the gene matches: 10. This CDR3 region has 17 residues.

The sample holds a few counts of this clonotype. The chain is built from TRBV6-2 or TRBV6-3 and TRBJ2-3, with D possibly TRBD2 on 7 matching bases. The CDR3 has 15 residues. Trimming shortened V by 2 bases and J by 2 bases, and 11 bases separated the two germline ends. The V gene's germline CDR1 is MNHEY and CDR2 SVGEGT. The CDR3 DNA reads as TGTGCCAGCAGTTACCGCGGGGGCGCCACAGATACGCAGTATTTT. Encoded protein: CASSYRGGATDTQYF.

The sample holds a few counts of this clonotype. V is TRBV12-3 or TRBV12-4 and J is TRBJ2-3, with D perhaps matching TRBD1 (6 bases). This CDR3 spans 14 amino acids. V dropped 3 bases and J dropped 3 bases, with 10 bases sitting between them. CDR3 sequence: CASSFSQGTDTQYF. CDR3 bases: TGTGCCAGCAGTTTCAGCCAGGGGACAGATACGCAGTATTTT.

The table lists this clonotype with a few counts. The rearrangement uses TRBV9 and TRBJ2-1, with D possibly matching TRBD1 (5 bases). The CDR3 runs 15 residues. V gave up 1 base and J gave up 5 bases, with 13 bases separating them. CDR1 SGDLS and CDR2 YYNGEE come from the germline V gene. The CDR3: CASSVQGLPDNEQFF. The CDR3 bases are TGTGCCAGCAGCGTACAGGGCCTCCCTGACAATGAGCAGTTCTTC.

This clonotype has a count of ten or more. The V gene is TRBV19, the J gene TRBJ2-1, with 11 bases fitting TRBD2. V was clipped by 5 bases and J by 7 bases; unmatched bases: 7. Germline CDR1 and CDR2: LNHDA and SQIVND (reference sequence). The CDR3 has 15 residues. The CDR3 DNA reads TGTGCCAGTAGTTTCACTAGCGGGAGTTTAAATGAGCAGTTCTTC. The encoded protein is CASSFTSGSLNEQFF.

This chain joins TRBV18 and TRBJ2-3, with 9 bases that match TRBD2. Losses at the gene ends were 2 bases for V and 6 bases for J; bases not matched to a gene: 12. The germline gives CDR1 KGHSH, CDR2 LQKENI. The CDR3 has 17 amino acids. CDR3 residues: CASSPGATSGLADTQYF. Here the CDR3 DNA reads TGTGCCAGCTCACCAGGGGCAACTAGCGGGCTGGCGGATACGCAGTATTTT.

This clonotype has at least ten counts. The CDR3 DNA sequence: TGCGCCAGCAGCCAAGGTTCGGATACGCAGTATTTT. This sequence encodes CASSQGSDTQYF. The genes are TRBV4-1 and TRBJ2-3; unclear D gene. Germline V CDR1 and CDR2: MGHRA, YSYEKL. The CDR3 length is 12 residues. V was cut by 1 base and J by 6 bases, with 5 bases left in between.

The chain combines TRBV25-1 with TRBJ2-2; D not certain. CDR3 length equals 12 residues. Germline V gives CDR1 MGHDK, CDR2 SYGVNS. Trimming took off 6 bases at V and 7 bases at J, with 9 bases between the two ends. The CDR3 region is CASSHSHGELFF. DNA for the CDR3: TGTGCCAGCAGCCATAGCCACGGGGAGCTGTTTTTT.

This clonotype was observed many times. DNA of the CDR3: TGCGCCAGCAGCCCGGGACAGGGTTTTGATGAGCAGTTCTTC. Translation: CASSPGQGFDEQFF. The chain uses TRBV4-3 and TRBJ2-1, with TRBD1 matching over 9 bases. CDR1 and CDR2 from the germline V gene are LGHNA and YSLEER. CDR3 length equals 14 residues. V shed 4 bases, J shed 8 bases, and the junction held 6 bases outside the gene matches.

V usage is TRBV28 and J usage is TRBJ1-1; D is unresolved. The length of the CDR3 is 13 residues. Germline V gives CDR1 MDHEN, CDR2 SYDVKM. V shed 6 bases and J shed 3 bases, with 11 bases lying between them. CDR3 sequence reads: CASSLSSDTEAFF. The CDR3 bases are TGTGCCAGCAGCCTTAGCAGTGACACTGAAGCTTTCTTT.

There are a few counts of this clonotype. CDR3 nucleotides: TGTGCCAGCAGCTCACCTAGCACCTACGAGCAGTACTTC. Translating it yields CASSSPSTYEQYF. The rearrangement links TRBV7-9 to TRBJ2-7; a possible D gene is TRBD2 (5 bases). V gave up 4 bases and J gave up 2 bases, with 9 bases separating them. Looked up from germline, CDR1 is SEHNR and CDR2 is FQNEAQ (reference sequence). This CDR3 spans 13 amino acids.